The rows below give T cell receptor beta chains drawn from one sample of a study of T cell changes during pregnancy in multiple sclerosis. Assay used: immunoSEQ multiplex PCR; TCRdb lists only in-frame clones, some missing. The repertoire holds about 85,000 clones, with approximately 90% as singletons. The sequences come from peripheral blood, collected in the first trimester of pregnancy. These receptors came from a female donor with multiple sclerosis, enrolled in a pregnancy study. The CDR3 runs from the conserved cysteine through the conserved F or W. The order of the fields is clone size, V gene, D gene, J gene, CDR3 DNA, CDR3 protein. A D gene is named only where the DNA matches it firmly. Clone size is not always given. Where it is, it says once, few, many or a class for expanded clones.

clone size: NA
V gene: TRBV7-9
D gene: NA
J gene: TRBJ1-1
CDR3 DNA: TGTGCCAGCAGCTCCTGGGGAGACACTGAAGCTTTCTTT
CDR3 protein: CASSSWGDTEAFF

clone size: NA
V gene: TRBV5-1
D gene: TRBD2
J gene: TRBJ2-3
CDR3 DNA: TGCGCCAGCAGCTTGGGGACTAGCGGGATGATTGGGGATACGCAGTATTTT
CDR3 protein: CASSLGTSGMIGDTQYF

clone size: NA
V gene: TRBV29-1
D gene: TRBD1
J gene: TRBJ2-3
CDR3 DNA: TGCAGCGTTTCCGGGACAGTGACAGATACGCAGTATTTT
CDR3 protein: CSVSGTVTDTQYF

clone size: NA
V gene: TRBV25-1
D gene: NA
J gene: TRBJ2-7
CDR3 DNA: TGTGCCAGCAGTGAACGACAGTCCTCCTACGAGCAGTACTTC
CDR3 protein: CASSERQSSYEQYF

clone size: NA
V gene: TRBV9
D gene: TRBD1
J gene: TRBJ2-7
CDR3 DNA: TGTGCCAGCAGCGCCGGGACAGGAAGAACGTACGAGCAGTACTTC
CDR3 protein: CASSAGTGRTYEQYF

clone size: NA
V gene: TRBV7-9
D gene: TRBD1
J gene: TRBJ2-7
CDR3 DNA: TGTGCCAGCAGCTTAGCGGGACAGGGGGTGTACGAGCAGTACTTC
CDR3 protein: CASSLAGQGVYEQYF

clone size: NA
V gene: TRBV27
D gene: TRBD2
J gene: TRBJ2-3
CDR3 DNA: TGTGCCAGCAGAAAGCGGGAGGCCCCAGATACGCAGTATTTT
CDR3 protein: CASRKREAPDTQYF

clone size: NA
V gene: TRBV30
D gene: TRBD1
J gene: TRBJ1-5
CDR3 DNA: TGTGCCTGGGCACGACAGGGGGTTCAGCCCCAGCATTTT
CDR3 protein: CAWARQGVQPQHF

clone size: NA
V gene: TRBV18
D gene: TRBD2
J gene: TRBJ2-1
CDR3 DNA: TGTGCCAGCTCAGGGACTAGCTACAATGAGCAGTTCTTC
CDR3 protein: CASSGTSYNEQFF

clone size: NA
V gene: TRBV5-1
D gene: NA
J gene: TRBJ1-1
CDR3 DNA: TGCGCCAGCAGCTTCCAGACAGAGTTAAACACTGAAGCTTTCTTT
CDR3 protein: CASSFQTELNTEAFF

clone size: NA
V gene: TRBV27
D gene: NA
J gene: TRBJ1-1
CDR3 DNA: TGTGCCAGCAGTTCCTCGCGGGAGACTGAAGCTTTCTTT
CDR3 protein: CASSSSRETEAFF

clone size: NA
V gene: TRBV4-3
D gene: TRBD1
J gene: TRBJ2-7
CDR3 DNA: TGCGCCAGCAGCCGAGCCCGACAGGGTTCCTACGAGCAGTACTTC
CDR3 protein: CASSRARQGSYEQYF

clone size: NA
V gene: TRBV15
D gene: NA
J gene: TRBJ2-6
CDR3 DNA: TGTGCCACCAGCAGATCTCAGGTCGGTGGGGCCAACGTCCTGACTTTC
CDR3 protein: CATSRSQVGGANVLTF

clone size: NA
V gene: TRBV28
D gene: TRBD2
J gene: TRBJ2-7
CDR3 DNA: TGTGCCAGCAGTTTGCGGGGGTACGAGCAGTACTTC
CDR3 protein: CASSLRGYEQYF

clone size: NA
V gene: TRBV11-3
D gene: TRBD1
J gene: TRBJ2-4
CDR3 DNA: TGTGCCAGCAGCTTAGGGACAGGGGTTGGGGAAAAAAACATTCAGTACTTC
CDR3 protein: CASSLGTGVGEKNIQYF

clone size: NA
V gene: TRBV2
D gene: NA
J gene: TRBJ2-3
CDR3 DNA: TGTGCCAGCAGTGGGGCCCTCTCTAGCACAGATACGCAGTATTTT
CDR3 protein: CASSGALSSTDTQYF

clone size: NA
V gene: TRBV19
D gene: NA
J gene: TRBJ2-5
CDR3 DNA: TGTGCCAGTAGTACCCTCGGGGGAGAGACCCAGTACTTC
CDR3 protein: CASSTLGGETQYF

clone size: NA
V gene: TRBV6-5
D gene: TRBD2
J gene: TRBJ2-7
CDR3 DNA: TGTGCCAGCAGTTATAAAACGGGGGGGCGGGAGCAGTACTTC
CDR3 protein: CASSYKTGGREQYF

clone size: once
V gene: TRBV4-1
D gene: NA
J gene: TRBJ1-2
CDR3 DNA: TGCGCCAGCAGCCAAGTAGAACAGGGCAACTATGGCTACACCTTC
CDR3 protein: CASSQVEQGNYGYTF

clone size: NA
V gene: TRBV5-6
D gene: TRBD2
J gene: TRBJ2-7
CDR3 DNA: TGTGCCAGCAGCTTGGCCCTCATGCGGTTAGCGGGATACGAGCAGTACTTC
CDR3 protein: CASSLALMRLAGYEQYF

clone size: NA
V gene: TRBV4-1
D gene: NA
J gene: TRBJ1-2
CDR3 DNA: TGCGCCAGCAGCCAAGCAGAGGCCGACAGGACCTATGGCTACACCTTC
CDR3 protein: CASSQAEADRTYGYTF

clone size: NA
V gene: TRBV19
D gene: NA
J gene: TRBJ1-5
CDR3 DNA: TGTGCCAGTAGATTTCGCAGGGCAAGCAATCAGCCCCAGCATTTT
CDR3 protein: CASRFRRASNQPQHF

clone size: NA
V gene: TRBV2
D gene: TRBD2
J gene: TRBJ2-5
CDR3 DNA: TGTGCCAGCAGTGAGGCCCAGCGGGAGTTAGAAGAGACCCAGTACTTC
CDR3 protein: CASSEAQRELEETQYF

clone size: once
V gene: TRBV28
D gene: NA
J gene: TRBJ1-2
CDR3 DNA: TGTGCCAGCAGCCTTATGCCCCCCCGCACATATCGTGGCTACACCTTC
CDR3 protein: CASSLMPPRTYRGYTF

clone size: NA
V gene: TRBV21-1
D gene: NA
J gene: TRBJ2-5
CDR3 DNA: TGTGCCAGCAGCAAAGCGCCACTCCTTAAACCCCAAGAGACCCAGTACTTC
CDR3 protein: CASSKAPLLKPQETQYF

clone size: NA
V gene: TRBV7-2
D gene: TRBD2
J gene: TRBJ2-3
CDR3 DNA: TGTGCCAGCAGCCTTTTAGGACCCAGCGGGGCAGATACGCAGTATTTT
CDR3 protein: CASSLLGPSGADTQYF

clone size: NA
V gene: TRBV4-3
D gene: NA
J gene: TRBJ1-2
CDR3 DNA: TGCGCCAGCAGCCAAGGAGTCACAGCCCTTAACTATGGCTACACCTTC
CDR3 protein: CASSQGVTALNYGYTF

clone size: NA
V gene: TRBV5-4
D gene: TRBD1
J gene: TRBJ1-4
CDR3 DNA: TGTGCCAGCAGCATACTGGACAGGGATGAAAAACTGTTTTTT
CDR3 protein: CASSILDRDEKLFF

clone size: NA
V gene: TRBV4-3
D gene: TRBD1
J gene: TRBJ1-1
CDR3 DNA: TGCGCCAGCAGCCACGCCGGGACAGGCACAGAAGCTTTCTTT
CDR3 protein: CASSHAGTGTEAFF

clone size: few
V gene: TRBV20-1
D gene: NA
J gene: TRBJ1-1
CDR3 DNA: TGCAGTACTCCCCTGAACACTGAAGCTTTCTTT
CDR3 protein: CSTPLNTEAFF

clone size: few
V gene: TRBV6-1
D gene: NA
J gene: TRBJ1-2
CDR3 DNA: TGTGCCAGCAGTGATTGGTCAGGCCCAAGGGGTGGCTACACCTTC
CDR3 protein: CASSDWSGPRGGYTF

clone size: once
V gene: TRBV5-1
D gene: NA
J gene: TRBJ1-1
CDR3 DNA: TGCGCCAGCAGCTTGTTTGGGACACAGAACACTGAAGCTTTCTTT
CDR3 protein: CASSLFGTQNTEAFF

clone size: many
V gene: TRBV6-1
D gene: TRBD2
J gene: TRBJ2-1
CDR3 DNA: TGTGCCAGCAGTGAAATGGGGGAGGGGAGTAATGAGCAGTTCTTC
CDR3 protein: CASSEMGEGSNEQFF

clone size: once
V gene: TRBV7-8
D gene: NA
J gene: TRBJ2-1
CDR3 DNA: TGTGCCAGCAGCTTAGCGCGGGGACCCAATGAGCAGTTCTTC
CDR3 protein: CASSLARGPNEQFF

clone size: NA
V gene: TRBV19
D gene: NA
J gene: TRBJ1-2
CDR3 DNA: TGTGCCAGTAGTATCGCCCTACAGGGCTATGGCTACACCTTC
CDR3 protein: CASSIALQGYGYTF

clone size: NA
V gene: TRBV19
D gene: NA
J gene: TRBJ2-5
CDR3 DNA: TGTGCCAGTAGTGCTCGACAACTCCAAGAGACCCAGTACTTC
CDR3 protein: CASSARQLQETQYF

clone size: NA
V gene: TRBV15
D gene: TRBD1
J gene: TRBJ2-3
CDR3 DNA: TGTGCCACCAGCAGCCCCCAAAGGACAGGCCTCTTGGATACGCAGTATTTT
CDR3 protein: CATSSPQRTGLLDTQYF

clone size: NA
V gene: TRBV19
D gene: TRBD2
J gene: TRBJ2-5
CDR3 DNA: TGTGCCAGTAGTACGCGGGGGTTCAAAGAGACCCAGTACTTC
CDR3 protein: CASSTRGFKETQYF

clone size: NA
V gene: TRBV6-1
D gene: NA
J gene: TRBJ2-5
CDR3 DNA: TGTGCCAGGGCCACGACACAAGAGACCCAGTACTTC
CDR3 protein: CARATTQETQYF

clone size: NA
V gene: TRBV27
D gene: NA
J gene: TRBJ2-7
CDR3 DNA: TGTGCCAGCAGTTTATCGGGGCAGGGGCAAATCTCCTACGAGCAGTACTTC
CDR3 protein: CASSLSGQGQISYEQYF

clone size: NA
V gene: TRBV30
D gene: NA
J gene: TRBJ2-3
CDR3 DNA: TGTGCCTGGAGTCCTGGTACGGTAGATACGCAGTATTTT
CDR3 protein: CAWSPGTVDTQYF

clone size: NA
V gene: TRBV5-1
D gene: TRBD1
J gene: TRBJ2-3
CDR3 DNA: TGCGCCAGCAGCGACAGGGGGGATGATCTGTGGGATACGCAGTATTTT
CDR3 protein: CASSDRGDDLWDTQYF

clone size: NA
V gene: TRBV6-1
D gene: NA
J gene: TRBJ1-2
CDR3 DNA: TGTGCCAGCAGTGAAGCGGGGCAGGGAAACTATGGCTACACCTTC
CDR3 protein: CASSEAGQGNYGYTF

clone size: few
V gene: TRBV4-3
D gene: NA
J gene: TRBJ1-1
CDR3 DNA: TGCGCCAGCAGCCAATCGATCGTCGGGATTGCGAACACTGAAGCTTTCTTT
CDR3 protein: CASSQSIVGIANTEAFF